This T cell receptor (beta chain) was sequenced in a study of OX40 agonist ivuxolimab in advanced cancers. The assay was immunoSEQ multiplex PCR, and TCRdb's table has in-frame clones only and misses some. The repertoire has roughly 100,000 clones, 70% to 90% of them found once; the top ten carry roughly 0.77%. This CDR3 has 16 amino acids. Trimming took 2 bases from V and 0 from J, leaving 13 bases between them. Germline assignment: CDR1 MNHEY and CDR2 SVGAGI. The clonotype originates from an adult with an advanced solid tumor such as melanoma, head and neck, liver or kidney cancer. The V call is TRBV6-5, the J call TRBJ1-2, with no clear D. Sample: CD4+ or CD8+ T cells sorted from blood, taken in a trial of the OX40 agonist ivuxolimab. The CDR3: CASSYTIGGPNYGYTF. The CDR3 region has the DNA TGTGCCAGCAGTTACACCATCGGCGGCCCTAACTATGGCTACACCTTC.